This is a list of T cell receptor beta chains from one sample in a study of T cells after yellow fever vaccination. MiXCR, run by TCRdb on the 5' RACE reads, gives a single entry per CDR3 protein. The data show roughly 310,000 distinct CDR3 sequences, more than 8.5% seen once. Sample: PBMCs, taken on the day of the first yellow fever vaccination. These receptors were taken from a man between 18 and 29 years old who received the YFV17D yellow fever vaccine. Both conserved end residues are part of each CDR3.

V gene	J gene	CDR3 protein
TRBV20-1	TRBJ2-4	CSARDSWKGVNIQYF
TRBV2	TRBJ1-2	CASSDQGAEEDYGYTF
TRBV28	TRBJ2-3	CASSLDGRVYF
TRBV20-1	TRBJ2-7	CSVPWGRVTHEQYF
TRBV4-3	TRBJ1-6	CASSQDSDRESSPLHF
TRBV12-3/TRBV12-4	TRBJ2-5	CASSSAAYQETQYF
TRBV9	TRBJ2-2	CASSKAGGGYTGELFF
TRBV13	TRBJ2-1	CASRPGQSSYNEQFF
TRBV4-3	TRBJ2-7	CASSQEVAGSSYEQYF
TRBV9	TRBJ2-3	CASSRPGLAPDTQYF
TRBV29-1	TRBJ1-1	CSVQGNTEAFF
TRBV4-2	TRBJ2-2	CASGRGRDRLNTGELFF
TRBV4-1	TRBJ2-7	CASRGQGPSYEQYF
TRBV7-9	TRBJ2-1	CASSLEGSNEQFF
TRBV20-1	TRBJ2-1	CSAREVNRGTDEQFF
TRBV29-1	TRBJ1-2	CSATGPNYGYTF
TRBV4-3	TRBJ2-7	CASSPKSGVWEQYF